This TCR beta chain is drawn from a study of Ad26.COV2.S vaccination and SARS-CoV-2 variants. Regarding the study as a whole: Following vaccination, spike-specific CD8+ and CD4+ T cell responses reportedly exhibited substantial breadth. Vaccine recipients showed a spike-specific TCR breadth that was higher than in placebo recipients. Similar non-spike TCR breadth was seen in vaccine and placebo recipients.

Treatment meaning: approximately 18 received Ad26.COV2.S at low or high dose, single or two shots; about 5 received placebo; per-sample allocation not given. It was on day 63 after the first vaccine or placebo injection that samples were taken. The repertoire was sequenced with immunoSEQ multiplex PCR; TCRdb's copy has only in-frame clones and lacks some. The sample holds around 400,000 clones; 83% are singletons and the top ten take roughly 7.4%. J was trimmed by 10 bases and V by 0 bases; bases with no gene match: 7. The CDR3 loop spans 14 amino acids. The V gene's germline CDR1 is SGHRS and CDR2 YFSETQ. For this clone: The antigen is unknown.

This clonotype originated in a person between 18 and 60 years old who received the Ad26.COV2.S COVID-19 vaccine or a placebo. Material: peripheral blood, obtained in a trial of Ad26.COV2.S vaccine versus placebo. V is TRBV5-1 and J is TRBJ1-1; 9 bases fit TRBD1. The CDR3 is CASSLDGTGSIAFF. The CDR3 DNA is TGCGCCAGCAGCTTGGACGGGACAGGGTCAATAGCTTTCTTT.